A selection of T cell receptor beta chains follows, all from one sample in a study of chemoradiotherapy in HPV16-positive cancers. This table comes from immunoSEQ multiplex PCR, and its TCRdb copy is limited to in-frame clones, with some not included. The sample lists 1,000 or so clones; 77% were seen once. The sample in question was tumor tissue, obtained from a patient who underwent chemoradiotherapy. The receptors were sampled from a human donor with HPV-associated anogenital cancer. Both conserved end residues are part of each CDR3. A D gene is named only where the DNA matches it firmly. Rows may omit the clone size; those that give it use once, few, many or a size class.

V gene	clone size	J gene	D gene	CDR3 protein	CDR3 DNA
TRBV6-5	.	TRBJ1-1	TRBD1	CASRTRQGAGTEAFF	TGTGCCAGCAGAACACGACAGGGGGCAGGGACTGAAGCTTTCTTT
TRBV2	large	TRBJ2-3	TRBD2	CASSGTSELTDTQYF	TGTGCCAGCAGTGGGACTAGCGAGCTCACAGATACGCAGTATTTT
TRBV6-1	.	TRBJ2-1	.	CASTQRDTYNEQFF	TGTGCCAGCACCCAAAGGGACACTTACAATGAGCAGTTCTTC
TRBV6-6	.	TRBJ2-7	.	CASVDGNYEQYF	TGTGCCAGCGTCGACGGAAACTACGAGCAGTACTTC
TRBV11-2	few	TRBJ1-2	.	CASSPGGQSYGYTF	TGTGCCAGCAGCCCGGGCGGCCAGTCCTATGGCTACACCTTC
TRBV14	.	TRBJ1-1	TRBD1	CASSTGGNTEAFF	TGTGCCAGCAGTACAGGGGGGAACACTGAAGCTTTCTTT
TRBV5-1	.	TRBJ2-7	.	CASSPLASASSYEQYF	TGCGCCAGCAGTCCTCTTGCGTCGGCCTCCTCCTACGAGCAGTACTTC
TRBV5-1	once	TRBJ2-5	.	CASSPSSETSQETQYF	TGCGCCAGCAGCCCCTCCTCCGAGACTAGTCAGGAGACCCAGTACTTC
TRBV7-2	.	TRBJ2-1	TRBD2	CASSLISGGEEQFF	TGTGCCAGCAGCTTAATAAGCGGGGGGGAGGAGCAGTTCTTC
TRBV2	hyperexpanded	TRBJ1-1	.	CASSIAQGWTEAFF	TGTGCCAGCAGTATAGCACAGGGTTGGACTGAAGCTTTCTTT
TRBV27	once	TRBJ2-1	TRBD1	CASSFGQERREQFF	TGTGCCAGCAGTTTTGGACAGGAAAGGCGCGAGCAGTTCTTC
TRBV4-2	.	TRBJ2-2	TRBD2	CASSPQTSGAFHTGELFF	TGTGCCAGCAGCCCCCAGACTAGCGGGGCTTTCCACACCGGGGAGCTGTTTTTT
TRBV6-1	.	TRBJ1-5	.	CASSERGAGQPQHF	TGTGCCAGCAGTGAAAGGGGGGCTGGGCAGCCCCAGCATTTT
TRBV5-1	.	TRBJ2-3	TRBD2	CASSPKTSGGTDTQYF	TGCGCCAGCAGCCCTAAGACTAGCGGGGGCACAGATACGCAGTATTTT
TRBV6-4	.	TRBJ2-1	TRBD2	CASSDSGTSNEQFF	TGTGCCAGCAGTGACTCCGGGACTAGCAATGAGCAGTTCTTC
TRBV5-1	.	TRBJ2-3	.	CASMIGLVSASTDTQYF	TGCGCCAGCATGATTGGACTGGTGTCTGCGTCGACAGATACGCAGTATTTT
TRBV9	few	TRBJ2-7	.	CASSATGLAEQYF	TGTGCCAGCAGCGCAACAGGGTTGGCCGAGCAGTACTTC